What follows is one TCR beta chain and its context. The CDR3 extends over 14 amino acids. With 4 bases clipped from V and 4 bases from J, the junction kept 3 bases outside the gene matches. Germline V gene sequence: CDR1 SGHRS, CDR2 YFSETQ. The record originates from a study of blood T cell repertoires in COVID-19. Study as a whole: T cells, B-cell-depleted T cells, or PBMCs supplied cDNA or gDNA.

TCRdb keeps only in-frame clones here, not all; method: immunoSEQ multiplex PCR. The table lists about half a million clones, roughly 88% of them singletons. Sequencing was carried out using peripheral blood. V and J are TRBV5-1 and TRBJ2-2, with 8 positions matching TRBD2. The clonotype originates from a human donor in a cohort sampled during active COVID-19. CDR3 in DNA: TGCGCCAGCAGCCTCAGCGGGGGCACCGGGGAGCTGTTTTTT. This sequence encodes CASSLSGGTGELFF.